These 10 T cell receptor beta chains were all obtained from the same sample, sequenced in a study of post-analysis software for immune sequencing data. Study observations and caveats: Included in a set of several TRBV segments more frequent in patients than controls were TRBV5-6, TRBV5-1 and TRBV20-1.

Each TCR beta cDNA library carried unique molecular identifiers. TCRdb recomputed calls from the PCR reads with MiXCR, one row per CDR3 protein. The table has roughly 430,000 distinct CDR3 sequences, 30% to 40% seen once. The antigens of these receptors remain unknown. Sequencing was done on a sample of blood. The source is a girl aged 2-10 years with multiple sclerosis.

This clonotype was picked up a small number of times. The DNA of the CDR3 is TGTGCCAGCAGCTTTTTGAAAGGGACCATTGAGCAGTTCTTC. Its protein is CASSFLKGTIEQFF. V is TRBV7-2 and J is TRBJ2-1, with D perhaps TRBD1 or TRBD2 (5 bases each). The V gene lost 3 bases and the J gene lost 9 bases, with 15 bases spanning the gap. Germline V gene sequence: CDR1 SGHTA, CDR2 FQGNSA. This CDR3 has 14 residues.

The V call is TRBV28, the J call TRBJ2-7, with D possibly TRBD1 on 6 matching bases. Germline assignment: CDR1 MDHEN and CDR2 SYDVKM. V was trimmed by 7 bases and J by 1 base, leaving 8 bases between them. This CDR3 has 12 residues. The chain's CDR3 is CASTDRSYEQYF. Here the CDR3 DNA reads TGTGCCAGCACCGACAGGTCCTACGAGCAGTACTTC.

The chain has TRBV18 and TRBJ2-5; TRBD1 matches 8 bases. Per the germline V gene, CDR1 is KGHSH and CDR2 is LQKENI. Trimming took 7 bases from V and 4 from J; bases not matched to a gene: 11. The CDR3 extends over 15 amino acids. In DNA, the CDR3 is TGTGCCAGCTTACAACAGGGGGACAAGCGAGAGACCCAGTACTTC. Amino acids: CASLQQGDKRETQYF.

CDR3 DNA sequence: TGTGCCAGCAGCTTAGCCCCGGGCAGGGAAAACTATGGCTACACCTTC. This codes for CASSLAPGRENYGYTF. J is TRBJ1-2 and V is TRBV7-2; tentative D call: TRBD1 (5 bases). Trimming removed 0 bases from V and 2 bases from J, with 13 bases in between. Germline V gene lookup returns CDR1 SGHTA and CDR2 FQGNSA. The CDR3 sequence is 16 residues long.

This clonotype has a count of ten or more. DNA for the CDR3: TGTGCCAGCAGCGTTACAGGGGGCCTTTGGGAGACCCAGTACTTC. As protein: CASSVTGGLWETQYF. The chain joins TRBV9 to TRBJ2-5; TRBD1 matches at 9 bases. CDR3 length: 15 residues. Germline-derived CDR1 and CDR2 are SGDLS and YYNGEE. The V segment lost 2 bases and the J segment 5 bases; nucleotides outside the gene matches: 7.

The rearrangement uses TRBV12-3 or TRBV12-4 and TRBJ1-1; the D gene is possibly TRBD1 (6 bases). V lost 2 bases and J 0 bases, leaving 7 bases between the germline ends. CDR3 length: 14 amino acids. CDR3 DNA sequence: TGTGCCAGCAGTTTACGGGACATGAACACTGAAGCTTTCTTT. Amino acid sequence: CASSLRDMNTEAFF.

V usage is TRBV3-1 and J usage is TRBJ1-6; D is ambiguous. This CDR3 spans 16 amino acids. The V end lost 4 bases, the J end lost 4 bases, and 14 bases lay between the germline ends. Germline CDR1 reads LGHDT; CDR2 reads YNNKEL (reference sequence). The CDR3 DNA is TGTGCCAGCAGCCGATTCGGTGTGGGGTATAATTCACCCCTCCACTTT. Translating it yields CASSRFGVGYNSPLHF.

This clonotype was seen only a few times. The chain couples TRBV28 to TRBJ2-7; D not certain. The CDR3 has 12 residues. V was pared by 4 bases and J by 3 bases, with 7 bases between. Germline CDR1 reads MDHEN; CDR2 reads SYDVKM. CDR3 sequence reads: CASSSLFYEQYF. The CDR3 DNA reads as TGTGCCAGCAGTTCCTTATTCTACGAGCAGTACTTC.

The CDR3 here is CASSLNYRGGYEQYF. The CDR3 DNA is TGTGCCAGCAGCTTAAATTACAGGGGCGGCTACGAGCAGTACTTC. This chain links TRBV7-2 with TRBJ2-7, with 7 bases lining up with TRBD1. Per germline, CDR1 SGHTA and CDR2 FQGNSA. This CDR3 is built from 15 residues. After removal of 2 bases from V and 3 bases from J, the junction contained 7 bases not matched to a gene.

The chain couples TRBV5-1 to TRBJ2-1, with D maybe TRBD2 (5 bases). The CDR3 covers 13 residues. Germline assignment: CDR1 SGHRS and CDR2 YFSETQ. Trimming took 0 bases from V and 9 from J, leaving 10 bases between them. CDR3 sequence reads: CASSLGLASEQFF. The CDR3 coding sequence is TGCGCCAGCAGCTTGGGGCTAGCAAGTGAGCAGTTCTTC.